Here is one T cell receptor (beta chain) with its context. The antigen remains unidentified. These data are taken from a study of T-cell memory formation after mild COVID-19. Study as a whole: The two donors had largely donor-specific TCR clusters.

Researchers used 5'RACE with constant-segment primers to make TCR alpha and TCR beta cDNA libraries that carry sample barcodes and UMIs. One entry per CDR3 protein, called by TCRdb with MiXCR from the 5' RACE reads. The sample holds 250,000 or so distinct CDR3 sequences, about 20% seen once. Study conclusions and caveats: Clones that contracted from day 15 to 85 were balanced CD4/CD8, while later expanders leaned CD4+. The CD4+ clones that contracted clustered mainly within CM and EM, and the CD8+ clones concentrated in EMRA.

Sequencing was performed on PBMCs or a T cell subset sorted from them (not recorded which). The sequence derives from a man in his late teens or twenties who had mild COVID-19 (a few samples of this study predate the infection). Cell type and time point are not known.

The CDR3 DNA reads TGCGCCAGCAGCTGGGGACAATACAATGAGCAGTTCTTC. It yields the protein CASSWGQYNEQFF. The J gene is TRBJ2-1, the V gene TRBV5-1, with TRBD1 as a possible D gene (6 bases). The CDR3 covers 13 residues. The V gene lost 3 bases and the J gene lost 4 bases, with 8 bases spanning the gap. CDR1 is SGHRS and CDR2 is YFSETQ in the germline V gene. Drawing the rest from reference TRBV5-1 and TRBJ2-1, the complete variable domain is KAGVTQTPRYLIKTRGQQVTLSCSPISGHRSVSWYQQTPGQGLQFLFEYFSETQRNKGNFPGRFSGRQFSNSRSEMNVSTLELGDSALYLCASSWGQYNEQFFGPGTRLTVL.